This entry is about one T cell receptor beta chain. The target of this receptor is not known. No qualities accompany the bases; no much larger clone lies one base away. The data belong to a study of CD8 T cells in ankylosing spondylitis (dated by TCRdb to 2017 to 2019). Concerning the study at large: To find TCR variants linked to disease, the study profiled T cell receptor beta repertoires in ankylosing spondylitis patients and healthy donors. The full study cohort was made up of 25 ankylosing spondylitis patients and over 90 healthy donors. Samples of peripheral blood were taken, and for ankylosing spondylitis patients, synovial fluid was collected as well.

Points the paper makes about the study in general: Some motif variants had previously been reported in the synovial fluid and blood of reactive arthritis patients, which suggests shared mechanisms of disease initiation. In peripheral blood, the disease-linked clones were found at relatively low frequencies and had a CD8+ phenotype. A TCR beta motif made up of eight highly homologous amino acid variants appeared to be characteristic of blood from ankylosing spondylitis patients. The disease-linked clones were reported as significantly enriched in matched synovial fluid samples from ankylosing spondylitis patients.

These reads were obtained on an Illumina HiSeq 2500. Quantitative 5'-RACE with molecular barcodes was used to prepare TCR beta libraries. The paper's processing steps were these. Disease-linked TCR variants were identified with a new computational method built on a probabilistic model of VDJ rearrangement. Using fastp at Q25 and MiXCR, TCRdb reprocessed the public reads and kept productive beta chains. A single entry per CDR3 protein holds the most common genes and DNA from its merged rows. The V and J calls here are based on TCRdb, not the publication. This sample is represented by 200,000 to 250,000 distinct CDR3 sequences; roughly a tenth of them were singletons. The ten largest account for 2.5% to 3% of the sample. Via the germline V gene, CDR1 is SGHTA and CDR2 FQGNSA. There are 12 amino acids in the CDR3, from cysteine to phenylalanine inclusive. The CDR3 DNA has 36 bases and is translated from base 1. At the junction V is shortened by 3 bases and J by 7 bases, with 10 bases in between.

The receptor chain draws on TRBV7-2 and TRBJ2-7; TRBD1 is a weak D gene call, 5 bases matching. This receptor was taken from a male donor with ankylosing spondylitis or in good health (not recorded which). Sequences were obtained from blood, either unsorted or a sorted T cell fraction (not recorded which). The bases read TGTGCCAGCAGCTTCGCAGGGCGAGAGCAGTACTTC. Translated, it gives CASSFAGREQYF.